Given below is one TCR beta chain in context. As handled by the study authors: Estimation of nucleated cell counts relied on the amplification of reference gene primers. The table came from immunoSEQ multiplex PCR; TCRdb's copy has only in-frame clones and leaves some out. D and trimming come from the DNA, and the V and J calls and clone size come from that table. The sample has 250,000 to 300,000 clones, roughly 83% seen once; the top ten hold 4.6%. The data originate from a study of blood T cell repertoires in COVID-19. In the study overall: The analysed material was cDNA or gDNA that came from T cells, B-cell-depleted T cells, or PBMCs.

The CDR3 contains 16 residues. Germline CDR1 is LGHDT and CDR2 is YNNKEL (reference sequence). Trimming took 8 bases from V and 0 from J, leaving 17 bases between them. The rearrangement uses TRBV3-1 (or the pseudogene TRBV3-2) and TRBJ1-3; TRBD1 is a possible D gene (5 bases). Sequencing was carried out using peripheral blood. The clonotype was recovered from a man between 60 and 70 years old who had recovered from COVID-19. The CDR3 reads CASGGVIGGSGNTIYF. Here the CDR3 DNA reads TGTGCCAGCGGGGGGGTGATAGGCGGCTCTGGAAACACCATATATTTT.